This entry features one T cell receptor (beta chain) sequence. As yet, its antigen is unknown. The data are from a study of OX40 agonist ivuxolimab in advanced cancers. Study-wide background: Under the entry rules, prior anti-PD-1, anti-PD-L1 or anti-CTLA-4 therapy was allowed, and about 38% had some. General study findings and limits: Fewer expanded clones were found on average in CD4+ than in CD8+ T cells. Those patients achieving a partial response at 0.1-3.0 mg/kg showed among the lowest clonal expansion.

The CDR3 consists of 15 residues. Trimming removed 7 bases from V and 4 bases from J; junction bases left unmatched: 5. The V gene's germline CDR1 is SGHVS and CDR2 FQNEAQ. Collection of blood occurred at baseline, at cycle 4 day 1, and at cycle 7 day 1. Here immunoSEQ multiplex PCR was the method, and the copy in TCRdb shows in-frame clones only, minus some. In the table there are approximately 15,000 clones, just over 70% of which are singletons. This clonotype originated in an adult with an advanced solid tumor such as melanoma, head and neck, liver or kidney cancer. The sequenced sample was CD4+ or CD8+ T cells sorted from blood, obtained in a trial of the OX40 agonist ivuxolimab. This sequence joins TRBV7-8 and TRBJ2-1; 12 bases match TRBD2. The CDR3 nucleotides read TGTGCCAGCAAGTTCGGACTAGCGGGATACAATGAGCAGTTCTTC. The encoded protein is CASKFGLAGYNEQFF.